This T cell receptor (beta chain) stems from a study of blood T cell repertoires in COVID-19. The CDR3 runs 13 residues. In germline, CDR1 is LGHNA, CDR2 YSLEER. The V and J ends lost 0 bases and 8 bases respectively, with 10 bases between them. Original handling: The authors estimated nucleated cell counts from reference gene primer amplification. Some clones are missing from TCRdb's copy, which holds only in-frame ones; the method was immunoSEQ multiplex PCR. The V and J calls and clone size come from that table; D and trimming were worked out from the DNA. The top ten clones hold roughly 2% of a sample with 250,000 to 350,000 clones, around 87% of them seen once.

Sequencing input: peripheral blood. This TCR derives from a woman aged 45 to 65 who had recovered from COVID-19. The gene calls are TRBV4-3 and TRBJ1-1; no reliable D call. CDR3 amino acids: CASSQDPSGEAFF. In DNA form, the CDR3 reads TGCGCCAGCAGCCAAGATCCATCCGGGGAAGCTTTCTTT.